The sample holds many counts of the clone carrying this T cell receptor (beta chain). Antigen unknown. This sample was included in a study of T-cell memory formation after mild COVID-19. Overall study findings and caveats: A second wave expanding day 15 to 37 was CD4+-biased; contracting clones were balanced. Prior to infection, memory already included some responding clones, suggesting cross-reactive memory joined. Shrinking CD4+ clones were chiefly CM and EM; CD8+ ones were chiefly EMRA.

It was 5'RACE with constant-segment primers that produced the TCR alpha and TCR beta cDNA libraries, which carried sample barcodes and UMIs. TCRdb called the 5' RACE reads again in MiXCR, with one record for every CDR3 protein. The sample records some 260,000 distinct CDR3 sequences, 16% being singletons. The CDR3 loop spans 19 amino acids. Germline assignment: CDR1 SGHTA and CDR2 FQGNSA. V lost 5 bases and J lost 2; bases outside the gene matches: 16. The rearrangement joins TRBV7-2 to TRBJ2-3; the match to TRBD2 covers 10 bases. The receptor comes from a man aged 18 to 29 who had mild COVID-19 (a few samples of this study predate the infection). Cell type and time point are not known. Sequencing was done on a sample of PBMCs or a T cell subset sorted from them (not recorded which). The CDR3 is CASSPRGSGGAPYTDTQYF. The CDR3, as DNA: TGTGCCAGCAGCCCCCGGGGCAGCGGGGGGGCCCCCTACACAGATACGCAGTATTTT.